These 30 T cell receptor beta chains originate from one sample sequenced in a study of blood T cell repertoires in COVID-19. Some clones are missing from TCRdb's copy, which holds only in-frame ones; the method was immunoSEQ multiplex PCR. The sample includes fewer than 200,000 clones, approximately 87% of them seen just once. The specimen sequenced was peripheral blood. These TCRs come from a woman aged 18-35 years who had recovered from COVID-19.

V gene TRBV7-2 combines with J gene TRBJ2-2; no firm D call. Per germline, CDR1 SGHTA and CDR2 FQGNSA. The V end lost 11 bases, the J end lost 6 bases, and 19 bases lay between the germline ends. CDR3 length equals 14 residues. CDR3 residues: CAYSHHRYSGELFF. The DNA for the CDR3 is TGTGCCTATTCCCACCACCGGTATTCCGGGGAGCTGTTTTTT.

This chain links TRBV2 with TRBJ2-3; 7 bases line up with TRBD1. The CDR3 length is 17 residues. With V trimmed by 3 bases and J by 1 base, 10 bases remained unmatched. Germline values: CDR1 SNHLY, CDR2 FYNNEI. CDR3 region: CASSEFATGIGTDTQYF. The CDR3, as DNA: TGTGCCAGCAGTGAGTTCGCGACAGGGATCGGCACAGATACGCAGTATTTT.

The genes are TRBV6-1 and TRBJ2-7; 10 bases align to TRBD1. Trimming cost V 2 bases and J 2 bases; bases outside gene matches: 6. Germline V gives CDR1 MNHNS, CDR2 SASEGT. CDR3 length: 16 amino acids. The CDR3 sequence is CASSEPVGQGAYEQYF. DNA for the CDR3: TGTGCCAGCAGTGAACCCGTTGGACAGGGGGCCTACGAGCAGTACTTC.

The V call is TRBV5-1, the J call TRBJ2-7; 7 bases match TRBD1. CDR1 and CDR2 (germline): SGHRS, YFSETQ. The CDR3 is 13 amino acids. V lost 5 bases, J lost 2 bases, and 4 bases stayed unmatched. Here the CDR3 DNA reads TGCGCCAGCAGGGGGACAGCAACCTACGAGCAGTACTTC. Translation gives CASRGTATYEQYF.

The V gene is TRBV5-1, the J gene TRBJ2-2; 11 bases line up with TRBD1. The CDR3 consists of 18 residues. Germline CDR1 and CDR2: SGHRS and YFSETQ. V lost 4 bases and J lost 3; bases outside the gene matches: 11. The CDR3 sequence: CASSMIPGTGGYTGELFF. The DNA of the CDR3 is TGCGCCAGCAGCATGATCCCCGGGACAGGGGGGTACACCGGGGAGCTGTTTTTT.

The chain has TRBV12-3 or TRBV12-4 and TRBJ1-2; D is undetermined. CDR3 length equals 13 residues. V shed 3 bases and J shed 2 bases, with 7 bases lying between them. The CDR3 DNA sequence: TGTGCCAGCAGTTTGGCAGTGAACTATGGCTACACCTTC. The encoded protein is CASSLAVNYGYTF.

The chain carries TRBV2 and TRBJ2-3; D is ambiguous. CDR1 is SNHLY, CDR2 FYNNEI, per germline. The V end lost 7 bases, the J end lost 0 bases, and 11 bases lay between the germline ends. The CDR3 is 14 amino acids. The CDR3 spells CASKVTLSTDTQYF. The CDR3 DNA reads TGTGCCAGCAAGGTGACACTGAGCACAGATACGCAGTATTTT.

V is TRBV19 and J is TRBJ2-3; 13 bases align to TRBD2. Trimming cost V 3 bases and J 2 bases; bases outside gene matches: 14. The CDR3 runs 20 residues. CDR1 LNHDA and CDR2 SQIVND come from the germline V gene (reference sequence). The CDR3 DNA sequence: TGTGCCAGTAGTATGGCGACCCTAGGGACTAGCGGGACTGACACAGATACGCAGTATTTT. It translates to CASSMATLGTSGTDTDTQYF.

The V gene is TRBV28, the J gene TRBJ1-2; TRBD1 aligns across 9 bases. J was trimmed by 8 bases and V by 7 bases; bases with no gene match: 8. The CDR3 spans 13 residues. The germline V gene has CDR1 MDHEN and CDR2 SYDVKM. CDR3 sequence: CASIQQGADGYTF. The DNA of the CDR3 is TGTGCCAGCATTCAACAGGGGGCTGACGGCTACACCTTC.

The chain uses TRBV19 and TRBJ2-1; 8 positions agree with TRBD2. Losses at the gene ends were 10 bases for V and 3 bases for J; bases not matched to a gene: 14. This CDR3 is 16 amino acids long. Germline CDR1 is LNHDA and CDR2 is SQIVND (reference sequence). Here the CDR3 reads CATRGILADLYNEQFF. The CDR3 DNA sequence: TGTGCCACTCGAGGGATACTAGCGGACCTCTACAATGAGCAGTTCTTC.

The chain carries TRBV7-2 and TRBJ1-1; D perhaps matches TRBD1 (5 bases). The V gene lost 2 bases and the J gene lost 2 bases, with 9 bases spanning the gap. The CDR3 has 14 residues. CDR1 SGHTA and CDR2 FQGNSA come from the germline V gene. The CDR3 loop is CASSLMTANTEAFF. The CDR3 DNA follows: TGTGCCAGCAGCTTAATGACAGCTAACACTGAAGCTTTCTTT.

The V gene is TRBV5-6, the J gene TRBJ2-1, with a tentative D call TRBD2 (7 bases). Germline CDR1 and CDR2: SGHDT and YYEEEE. Trimming stripped 3 bases from V and 0 bases from J, with 19 bases between. The CDR3 is 18 residues long. The DNA for the CDR3 is TGTGCCAGCAGCTCCTTGGGCGGGGGCTACCTCTCCTACAATGAGCAGTTCTTC. The encoded protein is CASSSLGGGYLSYNEQFF.

The CDR3 reads CASSVGANTGELFF. CDR3 sequence (DNA): TGTGCCAGCAGCGTGGGAGCGAACACCGGGGAGCTGTTTTTT. The gene calls are TRBV9 and TRBJ2-2, with D tentatively TRBD2 (5 bases). The CDR3 runs to 14 residues. V was trimmed by 2 bases and J by 0 bases, leaving 5 bases between them. From germline, CDR1 is SGDLS and CDR2 YYNGEE.

V usage is TRBV3-1 (or the pseudogene TRBV3-2) and J usage is TRBJ1-2; D might be TRBD1 (5 bases). This CDR3 has 13 amino acids. Germline assignment: CDR1 LGHDT and CDR2 YNNKEL (reference sequence). V was clipped by 3 bases and J by 7 bases, with 12 bases between them. CDR3 nucleotides: TGTGCCAGCAGCCATGAGGGGCGGGGTGGCTACACCTTC. Translated: CASSHEGRGGYTF.

As concerns this clone: Other DNA variants within this sample encode the same CDR3. The rearrangement links TRBV6-4 to TRBJ2-1; TRBD2 matches 13 bases. This CDR3 region has 15 residues. After removal of 3 bases from V and 4 bases from J, the junction contained 0 bases not matched to a gene. Germline V gene data show CDR1 as MRHNA and CDR2 as SNTAGT. The CDR3 protein is CASSELAGGYNEQFF. Here the CDR3 DNA reads TGTGCCAGCAGTGAACTAGCGGGAGGGTACAATGAGCAGTTCTTC.

The J gene is TRBJ1-1, the V gene TRBV7-2; D is uncertain. The CDR3 sequence is 14 residues long. Trimming took off 0 bases at V and 1 base at J, with 6 bases between the two ends. Germline loops: CDR1 SGHTA, CDR2 FQGNSA. As DNA, the CDR3 is TGTGCCAGCAGCTTAGCGGCAGGGAACACTGAAGCTTTCTTT. It specifies CASSLAAGNTEAFF.

The V call is TRBV27, the J call TRBJ2-5; TRBD1 matches at 9 bases. Germline V gives CDR1 MNHEY, CDR2 SMNVEV (reference sequence). CDR3 length equals 17 residues. Trimming cost V 5 bases and J 4 bases; bases outside gene matches: 14. This CDR3 reads CASSRRTGVFLRETQYF. CDR3 DNA: TGTGCCAGCAGTCGCAGGACAGGGGTATTCTTACGAGAGACCCAGTACTTC.

This rearrangement joins TRBV28 to TRBJ2-7; D may be TRBD1 (6 bases). The CDR3 spans 14 residues. Germline assignment: CDR1 MDHEN and CDR2 SYDVKM. V lost 5 bases and J 4 bases, leaving 15 bases between the germline ends. CDR3 in amino acids: CASSPVGQYYEQYF. CDR3 bases: TGTGCCAGCAGTCCCGTCGGACAGTATTACGAGCAGTACTTC.

CDR3 sequence: CASSRPSGNSYNEQFF. The CDR3 DNA reads as TGTGCCAGCTCACGACCAAGCGGGAACTCCTACAATGAGCAGTTCTTC. The rearrangement uses TRBV18 and TRBJ2-1; 7 nucleotides line up with TRBD2. Looked up from germline, CDR1 is KGHSH and CDR2 is LQKENI. The CDR3 is 16 residues long. J gave up 0 bases and V 4 bases, and 6 bases lay outside the gene matches.

This clone was seen only once. V is TRBV24-1 and J is TRBJ1-2; 10 nucleotides match TRBD1. CDR1 is KGHDR, CDR2 SFDVKD, per germline. This CDR3 comprises 14 residues. Trimming removed 6 bases from V and 6 bases from J; junction bases left unmatched: 6. CDR3 DNA: TGTGCCACCAGTACCGGGACAGGGGCCCATGGCTACACCTTC. It translates to CATSTGTGAHGYTF.

CDR3 sequence: CATSRDRGQGDYGYTF. The CDR3 DNA reads TGTGCCACCAGCAGAGATAGGGGGCAGGGTGACTATGGCTACACCTTC. This chain links TRBV15 with TRBJ1-2; 7 nucleotides match TRBD1. Trimming took 0 bases from V and 3 from J; bases not matched to a gene: 7. Per the germline V gene, CDR1 is LNHNV and CDR2 is YYDKDF (reference sequence). This CDR3 has 16 amino acids.

The chain's CDR3 is CASSLAASLSSYEQYV. For the CDR3, the DNA is TGTGCCAGCAGCTTAGCGGCCTCATTAAGCTCCTACGAGCAGTACGTC. The chain recombines TRBV7-2 with TRBJ2-7, with unresolved D. This CDR3 is 16 amino acids long. Germline assignment: CDR1 SGHTA and CDR2 FQGNSA. V shed 0 bases and J shed 0 bases, with 12 bases lying between them.

CDR3 region: CAISSSGGAGEQYF. The CDR3 region has the DNA TGTGCCATCAGTTCTAGCGGGGGGGCCGGTGAGCAGTACTTC. V is TRBV10-3 and J is TRBJ2-7, with TRBD2 matching 12 bases. V lost 5 bases, J lost 7 bases, and 6 bases stayed unmatched. The CDR3 contains 14 residues. Germline V gives CDR1 ENHRY, CDR2 SYGVKD.

This clone was recorded a few times. This chain connects TRBV13 to TRBJ2-5, with 9 bases lining up with TRBD1. CDR1 PRHDT and CDR2 FYEKMQ come from the germline V gene (reference sequence). V shed 5 bases, J shed 4 bases, and the junction held 5 bases outside the gene matches. CDR3 length: 14 amino acids. Here the CDR3 reads CASSLTGGPETQYF. The CDR3 DNA sequence: TGTGCCAGCAGCCTAACAGGGGGCCCAGAGACCCAGTACTTC.

This chain joins TRBV5-1 and TRBJ2-1; 10 bases are shared with TRBD2. The CDR3 totals 16 residues. CDR1 is SGHRS, CDR2 YFSETQ, per germline. V was clipped by 0 bases and J by 6 bases; unmatched bases: 6. The chain's CDR3 is CASSLGGLARVNEQFF. CDR3 nucleotide sequence: TGCGCCAGCAGCTTGGGGGGACTAGCGAGGGTCAATGAGCAGTTCTTC.

The gene calls are TRBV18 and TRBJ1-5; no firm D call. Trimming removed 2 bases at V and 4 bases at J, with 15 bases between. The germline V gene has CDR1 KGHSH and CDR2 LQKENI. The length of the CDR3 is 16 residues. For the CDR3, the DNA is TGTGCCAGCTCACCATCGCAGTCCGGAGATAATCAGCCCCAGCATTTT. It codes for CASSPSQSGDNQPQHF.

The CDR3 here is CASSLAGLGQGAGEQFF. The CDR3 nucleotides are TGTGCCAGCAGCTTGGCCGGGTTGGGACAGGGGGCTGGTGAGCAGTTCTTC. This chain links TRBV5-5 with TRBJ2-1; 12 nucleotides align to TRBD1. The CDR3 runs 17 residues. The germline gives CDR1 SGHKS, CDR2 YYEKEE (reference sequence). Losses at the gene ends were 0 bases for V and 9 bases for J; bases not matched to a gene: 10.

Comment on this clone: At the DNA level, this CDR3 is encoded by other sequences in the same sample as well. The V call is TRBV4-1, the J call TRBJ2-1; D possibly corresponds to TRBD2 (5 bases). The germline V gene has CDR1 MGHRA and CDR2 YSYEKL. The CDR3 is 14 residues long. Trimming stripped 0 bases from V and 8 bases from J, with 11 bases between. CDR3 in amino acids: CASSQERVGDEQFF. The CDR3 DNA is TGCGCCAGCAGCCAAGAAAGAGTCGGGGATGAGCAGTTCTTC.

The chain links TRBV5-1 to TRBJ1-2, with D perhaps TRBD1 (6 bases). Germline V gene lookup returns CDR1 SGHRS and CDR2 YFSETQ. V was pared by 0 bases and J by 5 bases, with 11 bases between. The CDR3 loop spans 14 amino acids. The CDR3 loop reads CASSLVQGPYGYTF. The CDR3 DNA follows: TGCGCCAGCAGCTTGGTGCAGGGGCCTTATGGCTACACCTTC.

Turning to this clone: Other DNA variants within this sample encode the same CDR3. This chain links TRBV4-3 with TRBJ1-1; D might be TRBD1 (5 bases). Germline lookup yields CDR1 LGHNA and CDR2 YSLEER. The CDR3 sequence is 13 residues long. V was shortened by 2 bases and J by 2 bases, with 6 bases between the two germline ends. CDR3 coding DNA: TGCGCCAGCAGCCAAACAGGAAACACTGAAGCTTTCTTT. Protein product: CASSQTGNTEAFF.